The 2 T cell receptor beta chains listed next were all sequenced from one sample in a study of cytomegalovirus exposure and HLA in healthy donors listed by TCRdb under 2017. Preparation of the library involved the immunoSEQ multiplex PCR assay. A mixture of 60 forward primers for TCR Vbeta segments and 13 reverse primers for TCR Jbeta segments was used in the multiplex PCR. This immuneACCESS table, as held by TCRdb, lists in-frame sequences with V and J called but not all clones. Of the missing ones, under half trace to an unresolved V gene in checked studies; the others have no known cause. The sample table records over 100,000 clones; roughly three quarters of these occur just once. The ten largest clones take up approximately 0.99% of the sample. Sample: PBMCs. Receptors were obtained from a male donor in good health and CMV-seronegative.

This clone was found a few times. The chain carries TRBV4-1 and TRBJ2-7; unclear D gene. Looked up from germline, CDR1 is MGHRA and CDR2 is YSYEKL. V was clipped by 0 bases and J by 0 bases, with 3 bases between them. There are 13 residues in the CDR3. CDR3 sequence reads: CASSQEYSYEQYF. In nucleotides, the CDR3 is TGCGCCAGCAGCCAAGAGTACTCCTACGAGCAGTACTTC.

The chain carries TRBV6-4 and TRBJ1-6, with D perhaps matching TRBD1 (6 bases). V dropped 2 bases and J dropped 12 bases, with 11 bases sitting between them. Germline CDR1 is MRHNA and CDR2 is SNTAGT. There are 13 residues in the CDR3. In DNA form, the CDR3 reads TGTGCCAGCAGTGACCGGGACACCGGACCCCTCCACTTT. Translated: CASSDRDTGPLHF.